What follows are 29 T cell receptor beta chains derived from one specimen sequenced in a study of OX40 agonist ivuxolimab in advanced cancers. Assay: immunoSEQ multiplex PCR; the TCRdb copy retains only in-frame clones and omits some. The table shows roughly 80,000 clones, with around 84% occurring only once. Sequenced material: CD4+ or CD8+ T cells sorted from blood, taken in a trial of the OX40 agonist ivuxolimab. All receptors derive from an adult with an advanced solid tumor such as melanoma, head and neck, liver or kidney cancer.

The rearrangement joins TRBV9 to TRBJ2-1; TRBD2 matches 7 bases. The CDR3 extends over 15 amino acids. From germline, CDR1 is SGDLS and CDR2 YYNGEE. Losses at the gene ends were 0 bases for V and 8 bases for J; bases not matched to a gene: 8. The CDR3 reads CASSVGRGDVDEQFF. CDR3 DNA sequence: TGTGCCAGCAGCGTAGGCCGGGGGGATGTCGATGAGCAGTTCTTC. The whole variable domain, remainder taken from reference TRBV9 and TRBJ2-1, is DSGVTQTPKHLITATGQRVTLRCSPRSGDLSVYWYQQSLDQGLQFLIQYYNGEERAKGNILERFSAQQFPDLHSELNLSSLELGDSALYFCASSVGRGDVDEQFFGPGTRLTVL.

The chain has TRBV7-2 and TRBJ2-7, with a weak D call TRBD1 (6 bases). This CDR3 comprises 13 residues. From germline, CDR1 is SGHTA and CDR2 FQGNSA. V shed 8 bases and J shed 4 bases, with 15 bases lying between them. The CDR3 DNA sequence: TGTGCCAGCTCCCAGGGGAAAGCGTACGAGCAGTACTTC. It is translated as CASSQGKAYEQYF.

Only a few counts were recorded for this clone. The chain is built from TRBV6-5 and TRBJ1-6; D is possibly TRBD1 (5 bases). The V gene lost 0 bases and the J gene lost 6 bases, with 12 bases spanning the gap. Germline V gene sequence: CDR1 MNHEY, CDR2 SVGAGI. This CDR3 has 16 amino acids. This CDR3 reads CASSYSGVLSNSPLHF. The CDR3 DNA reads TGTGCCAGCAGTTACTCAGGGGTCTTAAGTAATTCACCCCTCCACTTT.

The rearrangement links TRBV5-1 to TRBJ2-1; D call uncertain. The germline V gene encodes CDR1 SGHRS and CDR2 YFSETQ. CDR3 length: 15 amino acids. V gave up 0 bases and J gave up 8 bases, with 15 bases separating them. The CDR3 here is CASSLEVPLVDEQFF. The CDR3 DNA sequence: TGCGCCAGCAGCTTGGAGGTACCCCTTGTCGATGAGCAGTTCTTC. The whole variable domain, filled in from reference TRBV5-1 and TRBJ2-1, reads KAGVTQTPRYLIKTRGQQVTLSCSPISGHRSVSWYQQTPGQGLQFLFEYFSETQRNKGNFPGRFSGRQFSNSRSEMNVSTLELGDSALYLCASSLEVPLVDEQFFGPGTRLTVL.

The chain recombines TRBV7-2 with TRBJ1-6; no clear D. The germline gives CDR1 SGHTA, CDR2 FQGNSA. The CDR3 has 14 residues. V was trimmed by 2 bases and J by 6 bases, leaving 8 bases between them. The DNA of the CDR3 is TGTGCCAGCAGCTTAAGGACGGCTAATTCACCCCTCCACTTT. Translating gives CASSLRTANSPLHF.

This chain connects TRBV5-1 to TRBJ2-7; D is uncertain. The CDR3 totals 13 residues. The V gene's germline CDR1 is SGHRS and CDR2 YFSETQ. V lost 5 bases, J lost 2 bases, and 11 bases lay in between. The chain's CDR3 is CASSRDKTYEQYF. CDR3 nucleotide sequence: TGCGCCAGCAGTCGAGACAAGACCTACGAGCAGTACTTC.

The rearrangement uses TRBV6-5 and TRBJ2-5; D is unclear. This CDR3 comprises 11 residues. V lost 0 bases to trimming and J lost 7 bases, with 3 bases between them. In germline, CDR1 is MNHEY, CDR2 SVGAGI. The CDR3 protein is CASSYSATQYF. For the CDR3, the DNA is TGTGCCAGCAGTTACTCGGCGACCCAGTACTTC.

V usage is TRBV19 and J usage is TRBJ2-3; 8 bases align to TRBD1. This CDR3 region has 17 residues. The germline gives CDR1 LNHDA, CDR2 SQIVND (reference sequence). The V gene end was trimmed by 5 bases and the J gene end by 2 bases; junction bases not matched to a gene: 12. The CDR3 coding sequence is TGTGCCAGTAGTTCGCATACCGGGACAGGTACCACAGATACGCAGTATTTT. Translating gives CASSSHTGTGTTDTQYF.

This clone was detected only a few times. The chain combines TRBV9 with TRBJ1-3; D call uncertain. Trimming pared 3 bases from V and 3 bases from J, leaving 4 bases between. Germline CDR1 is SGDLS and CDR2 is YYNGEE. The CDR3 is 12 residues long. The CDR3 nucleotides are TGTGCCAGCAGCGAGGGTGGAAACACCATATATTTT. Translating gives CASSEGGNTIYF. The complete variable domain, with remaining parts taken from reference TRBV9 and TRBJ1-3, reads DSGVTQTPKHLITATGQRVTLRCSPRSGDLSVYWYQQSLDQGLQFLIQYYNGEERAKGNILERFSAQQFPDLHSELNLSSLELGDSALYFCASSEGGNTIYFGEGSWLTVV.

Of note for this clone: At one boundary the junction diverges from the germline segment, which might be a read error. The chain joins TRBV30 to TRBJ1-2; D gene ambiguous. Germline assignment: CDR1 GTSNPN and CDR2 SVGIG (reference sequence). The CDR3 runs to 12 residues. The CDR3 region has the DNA TGTGCCTGGAGTGTACGGATCTTAGCCGACGCCTTC. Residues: CAWSVRILADAF.

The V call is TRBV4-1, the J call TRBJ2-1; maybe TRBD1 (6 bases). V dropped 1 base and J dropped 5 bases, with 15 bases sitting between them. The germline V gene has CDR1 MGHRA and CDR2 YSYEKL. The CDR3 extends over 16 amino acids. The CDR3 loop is CASSQVGQWDDNEQFF. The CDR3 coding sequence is TGCGCCAGCAGCCAAGTCGGACAGTGGGATGACAATGAGCAGTTCTTC.

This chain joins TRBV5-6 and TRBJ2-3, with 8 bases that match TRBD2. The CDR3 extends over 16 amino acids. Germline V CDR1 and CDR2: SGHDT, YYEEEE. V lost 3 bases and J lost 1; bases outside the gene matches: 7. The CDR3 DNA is TGTGCCAGCAGCTCGAACGGGCGGGGGGGCACAGATACGCAGTATTTT. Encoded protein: CASSSNGRGGTDTQYF.

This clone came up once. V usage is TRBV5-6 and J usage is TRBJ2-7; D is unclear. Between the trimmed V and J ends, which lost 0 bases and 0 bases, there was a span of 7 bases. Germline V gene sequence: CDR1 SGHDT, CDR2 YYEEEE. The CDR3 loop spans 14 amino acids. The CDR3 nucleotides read TGTGCCAGCAGCTTGGTTGGAGACTCCTACGAGCAGTACTTC. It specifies CASSLVGDSYEQYF.

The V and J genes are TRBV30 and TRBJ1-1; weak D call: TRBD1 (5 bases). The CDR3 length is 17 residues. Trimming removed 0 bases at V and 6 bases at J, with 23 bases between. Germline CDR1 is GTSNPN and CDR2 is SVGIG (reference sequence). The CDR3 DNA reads TGTGCCTGGAGTGTACCCAAAGTCGACAGCTTGTGGGCTGAAGCTTTCTTT. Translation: CAWSVPKVDSLWAEAFF.

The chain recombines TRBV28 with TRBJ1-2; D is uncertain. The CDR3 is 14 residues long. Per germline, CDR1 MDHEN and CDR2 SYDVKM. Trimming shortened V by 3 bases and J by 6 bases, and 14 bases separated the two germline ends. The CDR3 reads CASSFRAKGNGYTF. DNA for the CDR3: TGTGCCAGCAGTTTCCGGGCAAAAGGGAATGGCTACACCTTC.

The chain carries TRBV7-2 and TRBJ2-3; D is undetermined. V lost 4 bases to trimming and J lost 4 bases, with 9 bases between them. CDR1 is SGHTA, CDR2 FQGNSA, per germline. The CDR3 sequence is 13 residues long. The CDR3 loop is CASSSASADTQYF. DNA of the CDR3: TGTGCCAGCAGCTCGGCGTCGGCAGATACGCAGTATTTT.

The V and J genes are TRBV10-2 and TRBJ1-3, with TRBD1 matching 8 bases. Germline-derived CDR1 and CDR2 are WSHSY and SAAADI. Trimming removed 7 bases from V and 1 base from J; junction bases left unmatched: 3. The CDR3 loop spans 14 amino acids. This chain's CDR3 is CASTTGGSGNTIYF. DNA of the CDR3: TGCGCCAGCACCACAGGGGGATCTGGAAACACCATATATTTT.

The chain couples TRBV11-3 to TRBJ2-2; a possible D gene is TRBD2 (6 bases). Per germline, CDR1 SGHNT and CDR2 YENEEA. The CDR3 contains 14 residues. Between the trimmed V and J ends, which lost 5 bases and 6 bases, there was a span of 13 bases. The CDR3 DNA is TGTGCCAGCAGCCCGGGAGCCACAGCCGGGGAGCTGTTTTTT. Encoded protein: CASSPGATAGELFF.

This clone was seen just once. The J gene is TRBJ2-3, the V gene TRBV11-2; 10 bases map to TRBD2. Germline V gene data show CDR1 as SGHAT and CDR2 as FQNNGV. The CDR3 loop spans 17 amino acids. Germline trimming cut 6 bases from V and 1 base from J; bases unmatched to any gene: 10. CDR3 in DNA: TGTGCCAGCAGACGAGGCCCTAGCGGGGGACGCACAGATACGCAGTATTTT. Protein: CASRRGPSGGRTDTQYF.

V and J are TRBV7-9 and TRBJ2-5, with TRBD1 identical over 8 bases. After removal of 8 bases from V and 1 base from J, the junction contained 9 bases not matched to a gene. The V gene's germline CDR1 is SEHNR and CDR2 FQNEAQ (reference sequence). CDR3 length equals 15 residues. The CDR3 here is CASVRRQGRQETQYF. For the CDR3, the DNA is TGTGCCAGCGTCCGGAGACAGGGGCGCCAAGAGACCCAGTACTTC.

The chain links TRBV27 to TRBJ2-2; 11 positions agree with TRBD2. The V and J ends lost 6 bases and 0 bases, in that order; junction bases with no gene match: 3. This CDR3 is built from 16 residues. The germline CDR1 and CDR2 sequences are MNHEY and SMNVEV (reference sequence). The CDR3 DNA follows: TGTGCCAGCAGGGCACTAGCGGGGGCGAACACCGGGGAGCTGTTTTTT. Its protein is CASRALAGANTGELFF.

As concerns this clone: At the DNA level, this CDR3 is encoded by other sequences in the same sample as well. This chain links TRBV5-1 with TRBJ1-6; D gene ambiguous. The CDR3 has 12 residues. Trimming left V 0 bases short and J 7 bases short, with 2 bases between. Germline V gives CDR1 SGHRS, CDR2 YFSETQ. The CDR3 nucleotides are TGCGCCAGCAGCTTGGAAAATTCACCCCTCCACTTT. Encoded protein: CASSLENSPLHF.

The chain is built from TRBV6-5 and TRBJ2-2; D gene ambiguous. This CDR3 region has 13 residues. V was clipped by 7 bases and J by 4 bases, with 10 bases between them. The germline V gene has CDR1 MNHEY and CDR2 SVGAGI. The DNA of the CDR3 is TGTGCCAGCATCAAAACGGCCACCGGGGAGCTGTTTTTT. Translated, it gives CASIKTATGELFF.

The CDR3 protein is CASSLEGYTGELFF. CDR3 in DNA: TGTGCCAGCAGCTTAGAGGGATACACCGGGGAGCTGTTTTTT. The chain carries TRBV11-2 and TRBJ2-2; D remains ambiguous. Per germline, CDR1 SGHAT and CDR2 FQNNGV. This CDR3 comprises 14 residues. Trimming took 0 bases from V and 3 from J, leaving 5 bases between them.

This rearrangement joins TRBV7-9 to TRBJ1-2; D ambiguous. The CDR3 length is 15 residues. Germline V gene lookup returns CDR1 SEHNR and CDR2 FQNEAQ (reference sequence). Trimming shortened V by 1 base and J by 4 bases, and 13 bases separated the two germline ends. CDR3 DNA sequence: TGTGCCAGCAGCTTAGGGCTTGTGGCAGCCTATGGCTACACCTTC. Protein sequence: CASSLGLVAAYGYTF.

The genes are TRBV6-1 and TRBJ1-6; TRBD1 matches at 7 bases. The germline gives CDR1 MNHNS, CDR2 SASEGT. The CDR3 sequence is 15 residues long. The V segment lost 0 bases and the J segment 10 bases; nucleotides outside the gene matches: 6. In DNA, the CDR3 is TGTGCCAGCAGTGAAGCTCCGACAGGGATATCACCCCTCCACTTT. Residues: CASSEAPTGISPLHF.

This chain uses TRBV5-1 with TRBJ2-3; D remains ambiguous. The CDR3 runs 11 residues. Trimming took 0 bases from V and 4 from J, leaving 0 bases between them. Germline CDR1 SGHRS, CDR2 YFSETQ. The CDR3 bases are TGCGCCAGCAGCTTGGCAGATACGCAGTATTTT. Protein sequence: CASSLADTQYF.

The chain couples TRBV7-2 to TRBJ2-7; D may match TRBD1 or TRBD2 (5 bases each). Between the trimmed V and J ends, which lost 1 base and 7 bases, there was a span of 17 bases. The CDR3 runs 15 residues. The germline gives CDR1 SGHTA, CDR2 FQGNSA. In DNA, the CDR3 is TGTGCCAGCAGCTTAGATTACGGGGCAGGGCGAGAGCAGTACTTC. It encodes CASSLDYGAGREQYF.

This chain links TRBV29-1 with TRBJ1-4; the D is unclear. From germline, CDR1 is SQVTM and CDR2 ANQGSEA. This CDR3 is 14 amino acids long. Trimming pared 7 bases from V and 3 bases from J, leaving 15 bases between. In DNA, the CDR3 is TGCAGCGACCACCCGGCCGACCCTAATGAAAAACTGTTTTTT. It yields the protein CSDHPADPNEKLFF.